Below are 28 T cell receptor beta chains sequenced from a single sample in a study of T cell responses to AZD1222 COVID-19 vaccine. Assay: immunoSEQ multiplex PCR; the TCRdb copy retains only in-frame clones and omits some. The sample contains over 100,000 clones, approximately 91% of which appear only once. The sequenced sample was peripheral blood, obtained 28 days after the second AZD1222 dose. The receptor source for this set is an adult who received the AZD1222 COVID-19 vaccine.

The chain combines TRBV24-1 with TRBJ2-7; D not resolved. The CDR3 loop spans 15 amino acids. The V end lost 7 bases, the J end lost 5 bases, and 20 bases lay between the germline ends. Germline values: CDR1 KGHDR, CDR2 SFDVKD. The CDR3 DNA is TGTGCCACCAGCAGTTACAGAAACTTGACCCACGAGCAGTACTTC. This sequence encodes CATSSYRNLTHEQYF.

The chain has TRBV2 and TRBJ2-5; no reliable D call. Per germline, CDR1 SNHLY and CDR2 FYNNEI. Trimming removed 4 bases from V and 3 bases from J, with 3 bases in between. This CDR3 contains 11 residues. In DNA form, the CDR3 reads TGTGCCAGCAGTGCCGAAGAGACCCAGTACTTC. Translating gives CASSAEETQYF.

The chain joins TRBV7-9 to TRBJ1-2; maybe TRBD1 (5 bases). CDR1 is SEHNR and CDR2 is FQNEAQ in the germline V gene (reference sequence). The CDR3 has 15 residues. V gave up 4 bases and J gave up 0 bases, with 12 bases separating them. The CDR3, as DNA: TGTGCCAGCAGCTCGATGACAGCTACTAACTATGGCTACACCTTC. As protein: CASSSMTATNYGYTF.

The rearrangement links TRBV7-6 to TRBJ2-7, with TRBD2 identical over 8 bases. The junction had 3 bases not matched to a gene; V was cut back by 6 bases and J by 5 bases. The CDR3 contains 12 residues. CDR1 SGHVS and CDR2 FNYEAQ come from the germline V gene. The CDR3 region is CASSHSGDEQYF. CDR3 DNA: TGTGCCAGCAGTCATAGCGGGGACGAGCAGTACTTC.

CDR3 amino acids: CATRQGLNEKLFF. For the CDR3, the DNA is TGTGCCACCCGGCAGGGCCTTAATGAAAAACTGTTTTTT. J is TRBJ1-4 and V is TRBV10-3; a possible D gene is TRBD1 (5 bases). Germline V gives CDR1 ENHRY, CDR2 SYGVKD. The germline V and J ends were trimmed by 10 bases and 4 bases, with 13 bases remaining between them. There are 13 residues in the CDR3.

The J gene is TRBJ2-2, the V gene TRBV7-3, with 12 positions matching TRBD1. V lost 3 bases to trimming and J lost 0 bases; unmatched junction nucleotides: 5. The CDR3 runs 18 residues. Germline V gene data show CDR1 as SGHTA and CDR2 as FQGTGA. CDR3 sequence (DNA): TGTGCCAGCAGCTTGGGGACAGGGGGCAACACGAACACCGGGGAGCTGTTTTTT. The encoded protein is CASSLGTGGNTNTGELFF.

This chain uses TRBV27 with TRBJ1-6, with a weak D call TRBD1 (6 bases). Germline V lookup: CDR1 MNHEY, CDR2 SMNVEV (reference sequence). The V end lost 8 bases, the J end lost 2 bases, and 13 bases lay between the germline ends. The CDR3 contains 15 residues. In DNA, the CDR3 is TGTGCCAGCGGATTCAGGGGACCCTATAATTCACCCCTCCACTTT. Translating it yields CASGFRGPYNSPLHF.

This clone was detected a few times. Different DNA sequences within this sample yield the same CDR3. The rearrangement links TRBV11-2 to TRBJ2-5, with D unresolved. Trimming cost V 3 bases and J 0 bases, with 5 bases left between them. The germline gives CDR1 SGHAT, CDR2 FQNNGV. The CDR3 is made up of 13 amino acids. The CDR3 loop reads CASSFSHQETQYF. The CDR3 nucleotides read TGTGCCAGCAGCTTTTCCCACCAAGAGACCCAGTACTTC.

This clone showed up just once. The chain uses TRBV4-1 and TRBJ2-7; 7 bases fit TRBD2. After removal of 4 bases from V and 3 bases from J, the junction contained 18 bases not matched to a gene. In germline, CDR1 is MGHRA, CDR2 YSYEKL. CDR3 length: 18 residues. For the CDR3, the DNA is TGCGCCAGCAGCCCTCGGGAGGAGCGGACGGGAGGCCGCTACGAGCAGTACTTC. Amino acids: CASSPREERTGGRYEQYF.

This clone was found once. CDR3 sequence reads: CASREDRGDGYTF. CDR3 DNA sequence: TGTGCCAGCAGGGAGGACAGGGGAGATGGCTACACCTTC. The genes are TRBV2 and TRBJ1-2; 9 bases match TRBD1. CDR1 and CDR2 (germline): SNHLY, FYNNEI. This CDR3 spans 13 amino acids. The V gene end was trimmed by 6 bases and the J gene end by 6 bases; junction bases not matched to a gene: 5.

With respect to this clone: This sample includes further DNA sequences coding for the same CDR3. V gene TRBV18 combines with J gene TRBJ1-3; TRBD1 matches at 8 bases. Per the germline V gene, CDR1 is KGHSH and CDR2 is LQKENI. CDR3 length equals 15 residues. V was clipped by 6 bases and J by 3 bases; unmatched bases: 7. CDR3 DNA sequence: TGTGCCAGCTCTCCGCAGGGGGCAGGTGGAAACACCATATATTTT. Translated: CASSPQGAGGNTIYF.

V is TRBV19 and J is TRBJ1-5; D gene ambiguous. The CDR3 covers 16 residues. Germline V gene lookup returns CDR1 LNHDA and CDR2 SQIVND (reference sequence). V was pared by 10 bases and J by 0 bases, with 19 bases between. CDR3 in DNA: TGTGCCACCACCCCCCGGATTTCGTATAGCAATCAGCCCCAGCATTTT. Translated, it gives CATTPRISYSNQPQHF. Full variable domain (outside the CDR3, taken from reference TRBV19 and TRBJ1-5): DGGITQSPKYLFRKEGQNVTLSCEQNLNHDAMYWYRQDPGQGLRLIYYSQIVNDFQKGDIAEGYSVSREKKESFPLTVTSAQKNPTAFYLCATTPRISYSNQPQHFGDGTRLSIL.

A note on this clone: The sample carries other DNA sequences with the same CDR3. V and J are TRBV7-9 and TRBJ2-1, with 9 nucleotides matching TRBD2. The V gene end was trimmed by 0 bases and the J gene end by 4 bases; junction bases not matched to a gene: 4. The CDR3 totals 16 residues. Per the germline V gene, CDR1 is SEHNR and CDR2 is FQNEAQ (reference sequence). CDR3 DNA sequence: TGTGCCAGCAGCTTAGCGCTAGCGGGGACTTACAATGAGCAGTTCTTC. It codes for CASSLALAGTYNEQFF.

CDR3 sequence (DNA): TGCAGCGTTGTCGGTCAGGATGGCTACACCTTC. Translated: CSVVGQDGYTF. The rearrangement uses TRBV29-1 and TRBJ1-2; D gene uncertain. Germline V gives CDR1 SQVTM, CDR2 ANQGSEA. Trimming cost V 4 bases and J 6 bases, with 9 bases left between them. The CDR3 covers 11 residues. The full variable domain, rest sourced from reference TRBV29-1 and TRBJ1-2, is SAVISQKPSRDICQRGTSLTIQCQVDSQVTMMFWYRQQPGQSLTLIATANQGSEATYESGFVIDKFPISRPNLTFSTLTVSNMSPEDSSIYLCSVVGQDGYTFGSGTRLTVV.

This chain uses TRBV3-1 (or the pseudogene TRBV3-2) with TRBJ1-2; maybe TRBD1 (6 bases). V lost 4 bases, J lost 6 bases, and 18 bases lay in between. This CDR3 is built from 15 residues. In germline, CDR1 is LGHDT, CDR2 YNNKEL (reference sequence). This CDR3 reads CASSPRQDRANGYTF. Written as DNA, the CDR3 is TGTGCCAGCAGCCCGAGGCAGGACAGAGCGAATGGCTACACCTTC.

The chain is built from TRBV11-2 and TRBJ2-7; tentatively, D is TRBD2 (5 bases). V dropped 5 bases and J dropped 4 bases, with 18 bases sitting between them. The CDR3 length is 15 residues. Germline V gene sequence: CDR1 SGHAT, CDR2 FQNNGV. The CDR3 sequence is CASSGMLGGEYEQYF. CDR3 nucleotides: TGTGCCAGCAGCGGGATGTTGGGTGGGGAGTACGAGCAGTACTTC.

The rearrangement links TRBV6-1 to TRBJ2-5; no definite D call. The CDR3 runs to 15 residues. Germline CDR1 is MNHNS and CDR2 is SASEGT. V lost 2 bases and J 4 bases, leaving 14 bases between the germline ends. The DNA for the CDR3 is TGTGCCAGCAGTGAAAGTGCGAGGATGAGAGAGACCCAGTACTTC. Translated: CASSESARMRETQYF.

The chain combines TRBV10-3 with TRBJ1-4; 7 bases are shared with TRBD1. The germline V gene encodes CDR1 ENHRY and CDR2 SYGVKD. The J segment lost 4 bases and the V segment lost 6 bases, leaving 5 bases of the junction unmatched. There are 14 residues in the CDR3. The CDR3 nucleotides are TGTGCCATCAGGGCCGGGACAGATAATGAAAAACTGTTTTTT. The encoded protein is CAIRAGTDNEKLFF.

The chain couples TRBV24-1 to TRBJ2-3; 9 bases fit TRBD2. CDR3 length: 18 residues. Per the germline V gene, CDR1 is KGHDR and CDR2 is SFDVKD. With V trimmed by 9 bases and J by 1 base, 16 bases remained unmatched. The chain's CDR3 is CATLPWAGGPACTDTQYF. The CDR3 bases are TGTGCCACCCTCCCCTGGGCGGGAGGGCCCGCTTGCACAGATACGCAGTATTTT.

This clone appeared a few times. V gene TRBV18 combines with J gene TRBJ2-1; 7 bases are shared with TRBD1. The CDR3 extends over 16 amino acids. Germline trimming cut 3 bases from V and 3 bases from J; bases unmatched to any gene: 8. Germline V gene data show CDR1 as KGHSH and CDR2 as LQKENI. Written as DNA, the CDR3 is TGTGCCAGCTCACCCTCGCTACAGGGGAGCTACAATGAGCAGTTCTTC. This sequence encodes CASSPSLQGSYNEQFF. Full variable domain (remainder filled in from reference TRBV18 and TRBJ2-1): NAGVMQNPRHLVRRRGQEARLRCSPMKGHSHVYWYRQLPEEGLKFMVYLQKENIIDESGMPKERFSAEFPKEGPSILRIQQVVRGDSAAYFCASSPSLQGSYNEQFFGPGTRLTVL.

V gene TRBV11-3 combines with J gene TRBJ1-1, with D perhaps TRBD1 (5 bases). Trimming removed 3 bases at V and 4 bases at J, with 15 bases between. The germline gives CDR1 SGHNT, CDR2 YENEEA. This CDR3 has 15 amino acids. The CDR3 DNA follows: TGTGCCAGCAGCTTGGAGGGTAGGGACGGCACTGAAGCTTTCTTT. Translated, it gives CASSLEGRDGTEAFF. Looking up the rest from reference TRBV11-3 and TRBJ1-1 gives the full variable domain: EAGVVQSPRYKIIEKKQPVAFWCNPISGHNTLYWYLQNLGQGPELLIRYENEEAVDDSQLPKDRFSAERLKGVDSTLKIQPAELGDSAVYLCASSLEGRDGTEAFFGQGTRLTVV.

The J gene is TRBJ2-1, the V gene TRBV9; D is possibly TRBD1 or TRBD2 (5 bases each). The CDR3 runs to 15 residues. Trimming stripped 4 bases from V and 4 bases from J, with 15 bases between. Germline V gene sequence: CDR1 SGDLS, CDR2 YYNGEE. CDR3 nucleotide sequence: TGTGCCAGCAGCCGTGGGGACCCAAGATACAATGAGCAGTTCTTC. This translates into CASSRGDPRYNEQFF.

The chain couples TRBV5-1 to TRBJ1-4; D not certain. CDR1 is SGHRS, CDR2 YFSETQ, per germline. With 0 bases removed from V and 4 bases from J, the gap between germline ends came to 10 bases. CDR3 size: 15 residues. The CDR3 protein is CASSLGSRINEKLFF. The CDR3 DNA sequence: TGCGCCAGCAGCTTGGGGTCCCGGATTAATGAAAAACTGTTTTTT.

The chain joins TRBV5-6 to TRBJ1-4; D uncertain. The germline V gene encodes CDR1 SGHDT and CDR2 YYEEEE. V gave up 0 bases and J gave up 5 bases, with 14 bases separating them. CDR3 length equals 16 residues. CDR3 amino acids: CASSLGVFRENEKLFF. The CDR3 DNA is TGTGCCAGCAGCTTGGGGGTATTCCGGGAAAATGAAAAACTGTTTTTT. Full variable domain (outside the CDR3, taken from reference TRBV5-6 and TRBJ1-4): DAGVTQSPTHLIKTRGQQVTLRCSPKSGHDTVSWYQQALGQGPQFIFQYYEEEERQRGNFPDRFSGHQFPNYSSELNVNALLLGDSALYLCASSLGVFRENEKLFFGSGTQLSVL.

The chain is built from TRBV10-2 and TRBJ1-2; weak D call: TRBD1 (6 bases). Trimming removed 8 bases from V and 4 bases from J, with 20 bases in between. Germline loops: CDR1 WSHSY, CDR2 SAAADI. The CDR3 loop spans 15 amino acids. The CDR3 DNA is TGCGCCAGCCGCGGACAGCTCGACACTTCCTATGGCTACACCTTC. Translation: CASRGQLDTSYGYTF.

This clone was seen a single time. The chain is built from TRBV5-1 and TRBJ2-7; the match to TRBD2 covers 13 bases. From germline, CDR1 is SGHRS and CDR2 YFSETQ. The CDR3 covers 14 residues. V dropped 7 bases and J dropped 4; count of bases not matched to a gene: 5. The CDR3 protein is CASGLTSGRYEQYF. Written as DNA, the CDR3 is TGCGCCAGCGGCCTGACTAGCGGGAGGTACGAGCAGTACTTC.

The chain joins TRBV29-1 to TRBJ2-1, with D unclear. CDR1 and CDR2 (germline): SQVTM, ANQGSEA. The CDR3 is made up of 13 amino acids. V was clipped by 5 bases and J by 8 bases, with 16 bases between them. This CDR3 is CSVSLLLHDEQFF. In DNA, the CDR3 is TGCAGCGTTTCCCTCCTCCTCCATGATGAGCAGTTCTTC.

The chain is built from TRBV10-3 and TRBJ1-1, with a possible D match to TRBD1 (6 bases). V was trimmed by 5 bases and J by 1 base, leaving 11 bases between them. The CDR3 extends over 14 amino acids. Germline V gene data show CDR1 as ENHRY and CDR2 as SYGVKD. The CDR3 spells CAISSQGWNTEAFF. CDR3 in DNA: TGTGCCATCAGTTCACAGGGTTGGAACACTGAAGCTTTCTTT.